Sequencing of this TCR beta chain was carried out in a study of blood T cell repertoires in COVID-19. Study as a whole: T cells, B-cell-depleted T cells, or PBMCs supplied cDNA or gDNA.

Per the original data handling: Researchers report that nucleated cell counts were estimated from reference gene primer amplification. Method: immunoSEQ multiplex PCR; TCRdb's copy keeps in-frame clones and lacks some. D and trimming come from the DNA, and the V and J calls and clone size come from that table. The sample lists under 150,000 clones, 70% to 90% occurring once. This CDR3 is built from 18 residues. With V trimmed by 9 bases and J by 1 base, 20 bases remained unmatched. Per the germline V gene, CDR1 is WNHNN and CDR2 is SYGVQD (reference sequence). This sequence was found in a woman aged 50 to 65 who had recovered from COVID-19. The source material was PBMCs or T cells enriched from blood (not recorded which). The chain is built from TRBV10-1 and TRBJ2-5; 7 bases line up with TRBD1. CDR3 amino acids: CARNKGAPTGQPQETQYF. The CDR3 nucleotides read TGCGCCAGAAACAAAGGTGCCCCAACGGGACAGCCCCAAGAGACCCAGTACTTC.